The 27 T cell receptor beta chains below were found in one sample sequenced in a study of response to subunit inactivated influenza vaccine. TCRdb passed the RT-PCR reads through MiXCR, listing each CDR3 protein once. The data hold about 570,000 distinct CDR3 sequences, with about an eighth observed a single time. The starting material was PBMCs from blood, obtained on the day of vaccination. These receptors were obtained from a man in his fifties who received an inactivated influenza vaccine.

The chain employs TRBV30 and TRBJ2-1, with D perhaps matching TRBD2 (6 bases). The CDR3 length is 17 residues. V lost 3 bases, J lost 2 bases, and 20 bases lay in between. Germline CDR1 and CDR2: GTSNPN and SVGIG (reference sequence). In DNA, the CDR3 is TGTGCCTGGAGGGGATCTAAGAGAGGCGGGACCTACAATGAGCAGTTCTTC. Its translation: CAWRGSKRGGTYNEQFF. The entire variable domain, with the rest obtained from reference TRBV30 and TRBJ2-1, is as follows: SQTIHQWPATLVQPVGSPLSLECTVEGTSNPNLYWYRQAAGRGLQLLFYSVGIGQISSEVPQNLSASRPQDRQFILSSKKLLLSDSGFYLCAWRGSKRGGTYNEQFFGPGTRLTVL.

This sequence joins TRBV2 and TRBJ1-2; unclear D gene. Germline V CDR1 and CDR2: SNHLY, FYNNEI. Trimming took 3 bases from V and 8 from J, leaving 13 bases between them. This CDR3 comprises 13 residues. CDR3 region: CASSEESRRGYTF. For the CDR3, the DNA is TGTGCCAGCAGTGAGGAGTCTCGGAGAGGCTACACCTTC.

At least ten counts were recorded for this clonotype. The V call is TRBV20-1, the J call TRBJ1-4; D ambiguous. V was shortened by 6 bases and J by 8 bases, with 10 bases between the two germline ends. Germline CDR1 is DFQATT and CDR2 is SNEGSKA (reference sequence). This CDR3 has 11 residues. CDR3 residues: CSAGAEEKLFF. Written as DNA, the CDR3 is TGCAGTGCCGGAGCGGAGGAAAAACTGTTTTTT.

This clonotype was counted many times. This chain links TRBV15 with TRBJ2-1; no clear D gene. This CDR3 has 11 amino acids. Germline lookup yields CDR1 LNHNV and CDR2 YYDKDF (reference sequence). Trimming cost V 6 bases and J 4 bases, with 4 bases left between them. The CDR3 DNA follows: TGTGCCACCAGTTCTTACAATGAGCAGTTCTTC. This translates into CATSSYNEQFF. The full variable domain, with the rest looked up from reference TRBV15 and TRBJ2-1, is DAMVIQNPRYQVTQFGKPVTLSCSQTLNHNVMYWYQQKSSQAPKLLFHYYDKDFNNEADTPDNFQSRRPNTSFCFLDIRSPGLGDTAMYLCATSSYNEQFFGPGTRLTVL.

The CDR3 sequence: CSAQSSYEQYF. CDR3 DNA: TGCAGCGCCCAGAGCTCCTACGAGCAGTACTTC. The V and J genes are TRBV29-1 and TRBJ2-7, with no clear D. The CDR3 is made up of 11 amino acids. V was clipped by 7 bases and J by 0 bases, with 7 bases between them. The germline V gene encodes CDR1 SQVTM and CDR2 ANQGSEA.

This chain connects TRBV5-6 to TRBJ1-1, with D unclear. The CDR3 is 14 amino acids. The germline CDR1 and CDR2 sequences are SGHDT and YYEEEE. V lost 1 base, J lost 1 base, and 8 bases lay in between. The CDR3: CASSLSWGNTEAFF. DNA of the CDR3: TGTGCCAGCAGCTTGTCTTGGGGGAACACTGAAGCTTTCTTT.

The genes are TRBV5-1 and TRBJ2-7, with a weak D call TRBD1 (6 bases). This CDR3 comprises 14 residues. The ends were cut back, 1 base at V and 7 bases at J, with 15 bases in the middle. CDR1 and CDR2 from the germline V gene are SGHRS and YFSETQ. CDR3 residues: CASSLMLQGQEQYF. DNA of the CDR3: TGCGCCAGCAGCTTGATGCTACAGGGCCAAGAGCAGTACTTC.

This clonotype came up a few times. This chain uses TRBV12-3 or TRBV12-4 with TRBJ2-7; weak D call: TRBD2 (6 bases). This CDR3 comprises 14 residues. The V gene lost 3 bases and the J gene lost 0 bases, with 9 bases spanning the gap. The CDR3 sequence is CASSFREISYEQYF. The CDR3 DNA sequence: TGTGCCAGCAGTTTCCGGGAGATCTCCTACGAGCAGTACTTC.

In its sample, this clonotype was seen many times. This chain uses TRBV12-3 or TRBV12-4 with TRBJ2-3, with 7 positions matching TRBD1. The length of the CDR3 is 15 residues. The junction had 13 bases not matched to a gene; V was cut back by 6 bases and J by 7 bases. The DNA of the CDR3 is TGTGCCAGCAGCCTTACAGGGGAACCCCATTATACGCAGTATTTT. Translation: CASSLTGEPHYTQYF.

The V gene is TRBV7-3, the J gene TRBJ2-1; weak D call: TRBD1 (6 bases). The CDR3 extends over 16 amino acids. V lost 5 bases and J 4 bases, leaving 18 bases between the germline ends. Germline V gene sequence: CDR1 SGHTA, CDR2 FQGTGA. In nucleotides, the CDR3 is TGTGCCAGCAGCCCCGGACAGTGGGGTAGGTACAATGAGCAGTTCTTC. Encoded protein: CASSPGQWGRYNEQFF.

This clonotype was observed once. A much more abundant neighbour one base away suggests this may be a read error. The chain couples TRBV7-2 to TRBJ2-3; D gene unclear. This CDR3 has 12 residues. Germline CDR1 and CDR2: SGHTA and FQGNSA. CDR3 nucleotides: TGTGCCGGCAGCCGATTCACAGATACGCAGTATTTT. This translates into CAGSRFTDTQYF.

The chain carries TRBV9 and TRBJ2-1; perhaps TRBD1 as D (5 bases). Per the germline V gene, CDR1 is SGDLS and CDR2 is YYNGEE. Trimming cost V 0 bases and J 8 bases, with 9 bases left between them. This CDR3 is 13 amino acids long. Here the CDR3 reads CASSVAGIDEQFF. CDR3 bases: TGTGCCAGCAGCGTAGCAGGGATCGATGAGCAGTTCTTC. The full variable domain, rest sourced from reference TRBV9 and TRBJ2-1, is DSGVTQTPKHLITATGQRVTLRCSPRSGDLSVYWYQQSLDQGLQFLIQYYNGEERAKGNILERFSAQQFPDLHSELNLSSLELGDSALYFCASSVAGIDEQFFGPGTRLTVL.

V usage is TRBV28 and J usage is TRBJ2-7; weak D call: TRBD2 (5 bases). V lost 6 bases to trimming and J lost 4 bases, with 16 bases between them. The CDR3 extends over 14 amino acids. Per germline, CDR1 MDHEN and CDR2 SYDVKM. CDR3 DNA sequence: TGTGCCAGCAGAGATCGGGGTAGTCGGTACGAGCAGTACTTC. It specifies CASRDRGSRYEQYF.

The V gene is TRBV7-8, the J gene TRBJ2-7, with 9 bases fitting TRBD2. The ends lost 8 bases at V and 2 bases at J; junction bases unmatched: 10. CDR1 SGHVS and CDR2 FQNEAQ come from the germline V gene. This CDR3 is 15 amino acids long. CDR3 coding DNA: TGTGCCAGCGGAGACGGGCGGGAGGGAACCTACGAGCAGTACTTC. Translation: CASGDGREGTYEQYF.

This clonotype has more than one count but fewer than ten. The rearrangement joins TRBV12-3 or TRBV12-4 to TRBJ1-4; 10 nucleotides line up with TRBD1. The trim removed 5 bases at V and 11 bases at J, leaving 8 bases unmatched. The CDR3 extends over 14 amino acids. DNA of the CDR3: TGTGCCAGCAGTGTCGACAGGGGGCTCGGGAAACTGTTTTTT. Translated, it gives CASSVDRGLGKLFF.

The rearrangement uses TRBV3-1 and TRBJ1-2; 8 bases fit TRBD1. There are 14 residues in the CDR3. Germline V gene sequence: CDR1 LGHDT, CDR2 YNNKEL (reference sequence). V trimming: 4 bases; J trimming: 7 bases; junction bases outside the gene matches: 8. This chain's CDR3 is CASSPGQGLGGYTF. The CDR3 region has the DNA TGTGCCAGCAGCCCTGGACAGGGTTTGGGTGGCTACACCTTC.

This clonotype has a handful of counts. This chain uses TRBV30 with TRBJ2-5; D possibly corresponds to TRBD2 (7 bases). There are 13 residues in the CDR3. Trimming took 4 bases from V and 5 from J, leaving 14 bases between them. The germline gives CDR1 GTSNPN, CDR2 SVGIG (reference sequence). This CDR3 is CAWNGGPGETQYF. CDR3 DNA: TGTGCCTGGAACGGGGGGCCGGGGGAGACCCAGTACTTC.

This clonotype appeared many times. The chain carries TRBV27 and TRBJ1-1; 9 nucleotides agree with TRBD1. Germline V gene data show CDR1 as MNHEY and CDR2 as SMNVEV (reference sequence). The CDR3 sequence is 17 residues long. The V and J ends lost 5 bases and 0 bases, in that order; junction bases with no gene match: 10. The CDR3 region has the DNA TGTGCCAGCAGTCCCGGGACAGGGAGACCCATGAACACTGAAGCTTTCTTT. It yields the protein CASSPGTGRPMNTEAFF.

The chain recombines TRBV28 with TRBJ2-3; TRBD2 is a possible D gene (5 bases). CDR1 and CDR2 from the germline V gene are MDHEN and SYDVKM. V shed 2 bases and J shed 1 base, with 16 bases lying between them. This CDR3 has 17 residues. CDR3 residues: CASSLRHRGLRTDTQYF. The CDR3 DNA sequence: TGTGCCAGCAGTTTACGGCATCGCGGGCTCCGCACAGATACGCAGTATTTT.

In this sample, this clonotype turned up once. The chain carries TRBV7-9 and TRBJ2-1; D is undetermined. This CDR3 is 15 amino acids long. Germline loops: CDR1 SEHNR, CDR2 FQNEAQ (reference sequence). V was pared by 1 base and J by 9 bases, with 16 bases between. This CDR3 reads CASSLGAGTLSEQFF. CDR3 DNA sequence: TGTGCCAGCAGCTTAGGCGCAGGCACCCTAAGTGAGCAGTTCTTC.

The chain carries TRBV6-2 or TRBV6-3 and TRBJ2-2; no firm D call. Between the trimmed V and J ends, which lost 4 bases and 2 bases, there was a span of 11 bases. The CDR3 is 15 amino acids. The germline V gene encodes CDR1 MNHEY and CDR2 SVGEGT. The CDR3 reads CASSSGPLNTGELFF. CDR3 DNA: TGTGCCAGCAGTTCTGGCCCCCTTAACACCGGGGAGCTGTTTTTT.

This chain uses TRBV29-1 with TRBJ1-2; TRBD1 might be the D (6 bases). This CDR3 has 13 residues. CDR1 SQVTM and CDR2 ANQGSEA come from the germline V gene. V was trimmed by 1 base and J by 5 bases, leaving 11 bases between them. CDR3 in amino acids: CSVEVGGQYGYTF. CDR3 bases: TGCAGCGTTGAAGTCGGGGGGCAGTATGGCTACACCTTC.

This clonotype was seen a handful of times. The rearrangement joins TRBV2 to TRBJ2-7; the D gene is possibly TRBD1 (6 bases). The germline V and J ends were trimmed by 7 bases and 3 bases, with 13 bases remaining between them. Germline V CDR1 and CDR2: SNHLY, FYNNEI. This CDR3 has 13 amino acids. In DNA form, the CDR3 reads TGTGCCAGCACTTCCCCGGACAGCTACGAGCAGTACTTC. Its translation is CASTSPDSYEQYF.

CDR3 protein: CSVGSGTVSNEQYF. The CDR3 DNA sequence: TGCAGCGTTGGATCCGGGACGGTTTCTAACGAGCAGTACTTC. The chain carries TRBV29-1 and TRBJ2-7; D could derive from TRBD1 or TRBD2 (5 bases each). V lost 4 bases to trimming and J lost 5 bases, with 18 bases between them. The CDR3 is made up of 14 amino acids. Germline lookup yields CDR1 SQVTM and CDR2 ANQGSEA.

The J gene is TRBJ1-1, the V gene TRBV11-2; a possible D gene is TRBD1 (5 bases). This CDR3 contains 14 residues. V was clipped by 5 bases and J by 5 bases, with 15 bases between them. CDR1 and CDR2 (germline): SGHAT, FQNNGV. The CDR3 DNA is TGTGCCAGCAGCAGAGATCCAGGGAGAACTGAAGCTTTCTTT. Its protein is CASSRDPGRTEAFF.

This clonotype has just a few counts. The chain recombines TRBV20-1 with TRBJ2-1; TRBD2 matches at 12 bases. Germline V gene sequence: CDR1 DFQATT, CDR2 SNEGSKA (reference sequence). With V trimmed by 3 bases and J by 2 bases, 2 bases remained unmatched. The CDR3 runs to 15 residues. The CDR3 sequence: CSARTSGRAYNEQFF. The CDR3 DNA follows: TGCAGTGCTAGGACTAGCGGGAGAGCCTACAATGAGCAGTTCTTC.

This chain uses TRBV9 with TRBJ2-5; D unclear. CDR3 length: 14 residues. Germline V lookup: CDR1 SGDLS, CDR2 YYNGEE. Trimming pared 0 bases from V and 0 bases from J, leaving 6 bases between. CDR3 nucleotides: TGTGCCAGCAGCGTAGATTACTACCAAGAGACCCAGTACTTC. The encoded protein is CASSVDYYQETQYF.